This entry concerns a single TCR beta chain. Its antigen is as yet unknown. In TCRdb, the 5' RACE reads were re-called with MiXCR into one record per CDR3 protein. The sample lists 550,000 to 700,000 distinct CDR3 sequences; 21% were seen once. This sample is drawn from a study of identical twins. The CDR3 runs to 13 residues. Germline CDR1 and CDR2: SGHRS and YFSETQ. The ends were cut back, 0 bases at V and 8 bases at J, with 11 bases in the middle. Study-wide results and limits: Cross-sectional statistics, not tracking of the same donors, supported the conclusions.

These same records also appear under a second study, on T cells expressing NK-cell markers. That source notes: Seven of the eight sequenced donors were classified as HCMV-seropositive, and one was classified as seronegative.

This TCR was sampled from a young woman in good health. The sequenced sample was PBMCs. The rearrangement joins TRBV5-1 to TRBJ1-2; D not certain. The CDR3 DNA follows: TGCGCCAGCAGCTTGGTTGGGAACGGAGGCTACACCTTC. As protein: CASSLVGNGGYTF.